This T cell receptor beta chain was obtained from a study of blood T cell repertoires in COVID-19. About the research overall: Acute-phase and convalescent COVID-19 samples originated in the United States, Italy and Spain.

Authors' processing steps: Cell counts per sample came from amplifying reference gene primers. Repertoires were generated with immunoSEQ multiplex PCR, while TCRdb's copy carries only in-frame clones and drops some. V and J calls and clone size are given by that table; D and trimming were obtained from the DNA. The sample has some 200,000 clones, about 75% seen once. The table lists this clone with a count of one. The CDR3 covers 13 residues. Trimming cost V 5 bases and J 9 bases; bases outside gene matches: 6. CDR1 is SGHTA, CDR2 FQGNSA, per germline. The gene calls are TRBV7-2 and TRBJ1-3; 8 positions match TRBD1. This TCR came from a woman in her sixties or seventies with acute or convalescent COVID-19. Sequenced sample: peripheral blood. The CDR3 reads CASSPGQGLTIYF. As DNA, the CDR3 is TGTGCCAGCAGCCCCGGACAGGGCCTCACCATATATTTT.